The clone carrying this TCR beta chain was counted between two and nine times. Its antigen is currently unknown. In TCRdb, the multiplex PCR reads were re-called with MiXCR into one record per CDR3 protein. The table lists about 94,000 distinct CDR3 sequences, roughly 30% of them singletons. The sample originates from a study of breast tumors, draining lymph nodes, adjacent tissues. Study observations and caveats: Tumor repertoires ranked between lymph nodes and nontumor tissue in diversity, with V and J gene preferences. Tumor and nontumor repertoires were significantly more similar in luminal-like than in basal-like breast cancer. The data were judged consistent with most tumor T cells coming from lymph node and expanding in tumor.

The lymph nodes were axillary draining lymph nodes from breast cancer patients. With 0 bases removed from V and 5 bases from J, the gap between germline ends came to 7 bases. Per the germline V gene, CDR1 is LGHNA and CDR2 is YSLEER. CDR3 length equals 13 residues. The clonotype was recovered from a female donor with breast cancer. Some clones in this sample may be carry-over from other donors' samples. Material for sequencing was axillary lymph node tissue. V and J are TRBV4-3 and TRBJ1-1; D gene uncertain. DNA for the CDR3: TGCGCCAGCAGCCAAGAAATCACTACTGAAGCTTTCTTT. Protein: CASSQEITTEAFF.